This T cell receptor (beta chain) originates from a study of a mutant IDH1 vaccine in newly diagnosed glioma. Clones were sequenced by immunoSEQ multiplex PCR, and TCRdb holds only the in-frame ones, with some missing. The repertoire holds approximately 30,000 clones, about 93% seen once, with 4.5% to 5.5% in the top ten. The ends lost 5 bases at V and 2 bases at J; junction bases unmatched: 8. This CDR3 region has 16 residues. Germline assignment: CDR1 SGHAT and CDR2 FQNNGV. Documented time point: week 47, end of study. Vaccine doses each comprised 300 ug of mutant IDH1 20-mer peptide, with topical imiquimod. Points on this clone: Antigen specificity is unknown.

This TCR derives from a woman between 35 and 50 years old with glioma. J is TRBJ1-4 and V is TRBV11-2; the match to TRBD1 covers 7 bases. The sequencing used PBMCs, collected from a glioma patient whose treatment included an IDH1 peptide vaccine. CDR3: CASSMTGSGTNEKLFF. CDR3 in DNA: TGTGCCAGCAGCATGACAGGGTCCGGGACTAATGAAAAACTGTTTTTT.